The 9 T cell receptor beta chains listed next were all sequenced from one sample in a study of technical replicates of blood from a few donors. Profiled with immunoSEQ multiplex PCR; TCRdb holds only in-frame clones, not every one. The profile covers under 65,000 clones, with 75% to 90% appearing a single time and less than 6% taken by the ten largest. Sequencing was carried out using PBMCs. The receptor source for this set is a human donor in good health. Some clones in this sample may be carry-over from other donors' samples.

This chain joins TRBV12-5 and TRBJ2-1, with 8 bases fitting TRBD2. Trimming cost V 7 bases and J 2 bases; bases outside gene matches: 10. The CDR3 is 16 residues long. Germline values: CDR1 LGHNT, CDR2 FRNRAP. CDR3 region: CASVPISGAAYNEQFF. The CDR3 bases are TGTGCTAGTGTTCCTATTAGCGGGGCCGCCTACAATGAGCAGTTCTTC.

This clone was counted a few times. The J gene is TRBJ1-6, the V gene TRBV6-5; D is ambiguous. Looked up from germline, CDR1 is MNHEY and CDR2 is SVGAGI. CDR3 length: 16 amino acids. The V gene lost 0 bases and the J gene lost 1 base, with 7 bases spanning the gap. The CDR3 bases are TGTGCCAGCAGTTACTCGTATAGATCCTATAATTCACCCCTCCACTTT. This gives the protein CASSYSYRSYNSPLHF.

The CDR3 nucleotides read TGTGCCAGCGGGGCGGGGGTGGATCAAGAGACCCAGTACTTC. It encodes CASGAGVDQETQYF. The V call is TRBV6-6, the J call TRBJ2-5; 7 nucleotides line up with TRBD2. The CDR3 consists of 14 residues. Trimming cost V 8 bases and J 2 bases; bases outside gene matches: 8. Germline V CDR1 and CDR2: MNHNY, SVGAGI (reference sequence).

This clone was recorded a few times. CDR3 nucleotides: TGTGCCAGCAGTCAGGAGGGACAGACAGCCTCGGGCTACACCTTC. This translates into CASSQEGQTASGYTF. The genes are TRBV2 and TRBJ1-2; TRBD1 matches at 7 bases. Germline V gives CDR1 SNHLY, CDR2 FYNNEI. The ends lost 5 bases at V and 8 bases at J; junction bases unmatched: 14. The CDR3 extends over 15 amino acids.

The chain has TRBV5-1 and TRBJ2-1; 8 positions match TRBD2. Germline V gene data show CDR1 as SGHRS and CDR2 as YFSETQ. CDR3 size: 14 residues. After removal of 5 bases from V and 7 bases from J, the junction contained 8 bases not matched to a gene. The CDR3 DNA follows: TGCGCCAGCAGGGACGGGGGGGAGTGGAATGAGCAGTTCTTC. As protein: CASRDGGEWNEQFF.

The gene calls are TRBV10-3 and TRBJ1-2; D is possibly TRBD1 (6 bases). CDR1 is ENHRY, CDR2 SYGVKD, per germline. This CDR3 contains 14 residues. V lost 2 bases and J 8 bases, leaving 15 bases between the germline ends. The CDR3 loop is CAISEGQREGGYTF. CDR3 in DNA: TGTGCCATCAGTGAGGGACAGAGGGAAGGCGGCTACACCTTC.

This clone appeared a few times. The CDR3 DNA follows: TGTGCCAGCAGCTTAGGATACGACAGGGTAGAGACCCAGTACTTC. Translation: CASSLGYDRVETQYF. The chain links TRBV7-3 to TRBJ2-5, with 7 bases matching TRBD1. J gave up 4 bases and V 2 bases, and 7 bases lay outside the gene matches. Germline values: CDR1 SGHTA, CDR2 FQGTGA. CDR3 length equals 15 residues.

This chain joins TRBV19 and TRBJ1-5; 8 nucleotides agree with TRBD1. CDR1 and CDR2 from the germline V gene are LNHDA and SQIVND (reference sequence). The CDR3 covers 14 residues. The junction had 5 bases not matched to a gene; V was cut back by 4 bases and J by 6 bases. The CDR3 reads CASSRTGSRQPQHF. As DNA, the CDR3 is TGTGCCAGTAGTAGGACAGGGAGTCGTCAGCCCCAGCATTTT.

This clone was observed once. CDR3 region: CASSEGHEQFF. CDR3 coding DNA: TGCGCCAGCAGCGAGGGTCATGAGCAGTTCTTC. V gene TRBV5-1 combines with J gene TRBJ2-1; a weak D match, TRBD2 (5 bases). Trimming left V 4 bases short and J 8 bases short, with 7 bases between. Germline lookup yields CDR1 SGHRS and CDR2 YFSETQ. This CDR3 comprises 11 residues. Together with reference TRBV5-1 and TRBJ2-1, the CDR3 gives the full variable domain: KAGVTQTPRYLIKTRGQQVTLSCSPISGHRSVSWYQQTPGQGLQFLFEYFSETQRNKGNFPGRFSGRQFSNSRSEMNVSTLELGDSALYLCASSEGHEQFFGPGTRLTVL.